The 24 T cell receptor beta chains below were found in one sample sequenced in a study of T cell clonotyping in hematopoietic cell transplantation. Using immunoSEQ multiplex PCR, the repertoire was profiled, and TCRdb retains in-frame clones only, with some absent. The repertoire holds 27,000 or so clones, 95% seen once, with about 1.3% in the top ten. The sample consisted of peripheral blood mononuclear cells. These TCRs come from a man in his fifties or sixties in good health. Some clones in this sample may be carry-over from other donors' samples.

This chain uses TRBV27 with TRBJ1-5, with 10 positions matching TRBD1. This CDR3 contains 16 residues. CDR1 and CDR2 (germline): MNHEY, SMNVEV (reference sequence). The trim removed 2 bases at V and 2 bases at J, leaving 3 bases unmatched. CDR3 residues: CASSLAGTGGNQPQHF. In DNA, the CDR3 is TGTGCCAGCAGTTTAGCCGGGACAGGGGGCAATCAGCCCCAGCATTTT.

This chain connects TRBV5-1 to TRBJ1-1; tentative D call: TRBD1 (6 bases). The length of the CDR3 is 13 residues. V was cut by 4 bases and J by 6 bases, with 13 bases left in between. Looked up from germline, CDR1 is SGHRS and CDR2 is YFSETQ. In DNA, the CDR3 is TGCGCCAGCAGCCTCATACAGGGTCCTGAAGCTTTCTTT. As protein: CASSLIQGPEAFF.

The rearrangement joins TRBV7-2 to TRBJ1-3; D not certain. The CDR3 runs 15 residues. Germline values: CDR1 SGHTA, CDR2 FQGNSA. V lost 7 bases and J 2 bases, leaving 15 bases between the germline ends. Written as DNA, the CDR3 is TGTGCCAGCACCCTATGGGCCGGGGCTGGAAACACCATATATTTT. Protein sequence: CASTLWAGAGNTIYF.

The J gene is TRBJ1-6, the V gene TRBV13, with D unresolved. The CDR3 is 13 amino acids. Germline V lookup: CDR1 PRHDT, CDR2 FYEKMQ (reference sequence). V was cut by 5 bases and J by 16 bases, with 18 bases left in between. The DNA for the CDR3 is TGTGCCAGCAGCGCCCCGGGAGGAGGGCTTCTCCACTTT. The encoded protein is CASSAPGGGLLHF.

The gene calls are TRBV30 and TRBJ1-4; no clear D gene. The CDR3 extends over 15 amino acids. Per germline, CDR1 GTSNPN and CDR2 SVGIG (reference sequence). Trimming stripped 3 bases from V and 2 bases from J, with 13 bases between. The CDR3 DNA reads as TGTGCCTGGAGCCTAGCACCCCAGACTAATGAAAAACTGTTTTTT. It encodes CAWSLAPQTNEKLFF.

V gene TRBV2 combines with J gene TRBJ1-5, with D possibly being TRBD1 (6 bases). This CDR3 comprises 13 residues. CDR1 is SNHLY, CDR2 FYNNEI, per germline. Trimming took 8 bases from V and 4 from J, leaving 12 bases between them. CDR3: CASLGGDNQPQHF. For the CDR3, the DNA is TGTGCCAGCCTAGGGGGAGATAATCAGCCCCAGCATTTT.

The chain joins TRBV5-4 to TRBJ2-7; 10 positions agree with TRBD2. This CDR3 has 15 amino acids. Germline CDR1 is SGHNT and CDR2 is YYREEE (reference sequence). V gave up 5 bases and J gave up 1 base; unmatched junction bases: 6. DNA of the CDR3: TGTGCCAGCAGTCTGACTAGCGGGTATTCCTACGAGCAGTACTTC. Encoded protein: CASSLTSGYSYEQYF.

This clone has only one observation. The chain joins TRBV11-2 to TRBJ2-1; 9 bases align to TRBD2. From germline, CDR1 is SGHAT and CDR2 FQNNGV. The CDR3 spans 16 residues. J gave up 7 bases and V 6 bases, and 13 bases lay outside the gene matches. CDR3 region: CASRRFGAGGGNEQFF. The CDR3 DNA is TGTGCCAGCAGACGCTTTGGAGCGGGGGGCGGGAATGAGCAGTTCTTC.

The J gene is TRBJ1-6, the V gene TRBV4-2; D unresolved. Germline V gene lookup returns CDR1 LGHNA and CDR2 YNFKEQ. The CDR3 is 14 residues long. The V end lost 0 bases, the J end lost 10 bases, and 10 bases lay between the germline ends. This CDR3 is CASSQEPIRSPLHF. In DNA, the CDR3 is TGTGCCAGCAGCCAAGAACCCATCCGGTCACCCCTCCACTTT.

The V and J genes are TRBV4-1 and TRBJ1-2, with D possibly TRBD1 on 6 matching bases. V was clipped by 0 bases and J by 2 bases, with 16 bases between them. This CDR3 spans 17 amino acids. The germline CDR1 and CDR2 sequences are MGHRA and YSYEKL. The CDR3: CASSQDRGSSVNYGYTF. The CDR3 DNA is TGCGCCAGCAGCCAAGACAGGGGCTCCTCTGTCAACTATGGCTACACCTTC.

The CDR3 here is CASSFTGGSTEQYF. The DNA of the CDR3 is TGTGCCAGCAGTTTCACAGGGGGCTCTACCGAGCAGTACTTC. The rearrangement joins TRBV27 to TRBJ2-7; the match to TRBD1 covers 9 bases. This CDR3 has 14 amino acids. After removal of 3 bases from V and 6 bases from J, the junction contained 6 bases not matched to a gene. Germline CDR1 MNHEY, CDR2 SMNVEV (reference sequence).

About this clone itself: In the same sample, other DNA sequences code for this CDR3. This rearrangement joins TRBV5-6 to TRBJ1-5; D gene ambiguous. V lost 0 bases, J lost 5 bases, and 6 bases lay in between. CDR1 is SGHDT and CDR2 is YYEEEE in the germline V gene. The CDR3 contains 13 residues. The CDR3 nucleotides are TGTGCCAGCAGCTTGGAGCCAGATCAGCCCCAGCATTTT. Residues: CASSLEPDQPQHF.

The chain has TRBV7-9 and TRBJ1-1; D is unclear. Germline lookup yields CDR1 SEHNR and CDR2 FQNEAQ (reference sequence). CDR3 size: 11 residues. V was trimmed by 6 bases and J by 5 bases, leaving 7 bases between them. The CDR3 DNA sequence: TGTGCCAGCAGTCTCGGGACTGAAGCTTTCTTT. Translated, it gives CASSLGTEAFF.

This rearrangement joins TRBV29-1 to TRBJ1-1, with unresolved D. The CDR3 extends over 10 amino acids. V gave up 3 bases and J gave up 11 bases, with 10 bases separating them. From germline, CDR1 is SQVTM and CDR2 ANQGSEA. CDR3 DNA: TGCAGCGTTGACCCCGTGAGGGCTTTCTTT. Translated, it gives CSVDPVRAFF.

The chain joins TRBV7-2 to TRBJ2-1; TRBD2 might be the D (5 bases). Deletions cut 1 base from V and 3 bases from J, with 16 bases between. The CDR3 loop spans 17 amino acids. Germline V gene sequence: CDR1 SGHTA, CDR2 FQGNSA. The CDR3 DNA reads TGTGCCAGCAGCTTAGGCCTGAGGGTGGGGATCTACAATGAGCAGTTCTTC. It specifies CASSLGLRVGIYNEQFF.

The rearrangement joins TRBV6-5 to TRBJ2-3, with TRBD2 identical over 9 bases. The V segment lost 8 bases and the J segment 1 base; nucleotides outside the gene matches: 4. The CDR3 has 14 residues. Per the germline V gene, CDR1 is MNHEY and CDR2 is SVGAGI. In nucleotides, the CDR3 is TGTGCCAGCGGAATAGCGGGGGGCACAGATACGCAGTATTTT. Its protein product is CASGIAGGTDTQYF.

CDR3 sequence: CASRKDRATNEKLFF. Here the CDR3 DNA reads TGTGCCAGCAGGAAGGACAGGGCAACTAATGAAAAACTGTTTTTT. This chain joins TRBV6-5 and TRBJ1-4; 8 bases fit TRBD1. The CDR3 sequence is 15 residues long. Germline CDR1 is MNHEY and CDR2 is SVGAGI. V dropped 6 bases and J dropped 0; count of bases not matched to a gene: 3.

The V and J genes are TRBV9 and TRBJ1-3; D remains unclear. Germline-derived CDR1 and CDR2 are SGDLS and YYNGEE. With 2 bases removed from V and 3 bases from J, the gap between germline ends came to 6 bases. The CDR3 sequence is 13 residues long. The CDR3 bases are TGTGCCAGCAGCGTTCAGAATGGAAACACCATATATTTT. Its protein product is CASSVQNGNTIYF.

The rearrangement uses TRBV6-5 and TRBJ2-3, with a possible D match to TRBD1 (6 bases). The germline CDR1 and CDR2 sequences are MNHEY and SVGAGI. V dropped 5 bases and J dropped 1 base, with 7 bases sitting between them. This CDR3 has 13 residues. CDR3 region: CASSRTGTDTQYF. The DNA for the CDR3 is TGTGCCAGCAGTCGGACAGGCACAGATACGCAGTATTTT.

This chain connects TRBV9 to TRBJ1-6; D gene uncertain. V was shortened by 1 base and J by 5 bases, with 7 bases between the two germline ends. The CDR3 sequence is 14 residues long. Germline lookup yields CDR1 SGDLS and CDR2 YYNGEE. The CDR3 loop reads CASSVIENNSPLHF. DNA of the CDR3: TGTGCCAGCAGCGTAATTGAAAATAATTCACCCCTCCACTTT.

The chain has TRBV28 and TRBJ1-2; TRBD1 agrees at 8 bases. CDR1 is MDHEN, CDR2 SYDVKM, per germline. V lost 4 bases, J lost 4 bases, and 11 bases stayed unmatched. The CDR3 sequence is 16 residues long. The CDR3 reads CASSSRDRRLGYGYTF. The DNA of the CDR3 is TGTGCCAGCAGTTCCCGGGACAGGAGGCTAGGCTATGGCTACACCTTC.

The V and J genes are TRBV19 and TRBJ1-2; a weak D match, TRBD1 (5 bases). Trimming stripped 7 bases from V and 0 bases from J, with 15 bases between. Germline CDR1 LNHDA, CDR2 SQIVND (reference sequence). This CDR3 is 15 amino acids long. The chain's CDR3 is CASNRPQGANYGYTF. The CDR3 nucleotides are TGTGCCAGTAATCGACCCCAGGGAGCTAACTATGGCTACACCTTC.

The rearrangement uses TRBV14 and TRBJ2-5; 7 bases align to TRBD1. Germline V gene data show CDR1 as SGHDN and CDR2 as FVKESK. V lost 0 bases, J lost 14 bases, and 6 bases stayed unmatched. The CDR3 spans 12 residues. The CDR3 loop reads CASSQEDRALYF. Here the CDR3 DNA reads TGTGCCAGCAGCCAAGAAGACAGGGCCCTTTACTTC.

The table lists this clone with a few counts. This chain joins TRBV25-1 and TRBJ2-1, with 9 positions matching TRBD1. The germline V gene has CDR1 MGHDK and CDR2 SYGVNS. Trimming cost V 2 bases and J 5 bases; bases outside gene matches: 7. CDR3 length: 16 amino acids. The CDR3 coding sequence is TGTGCCAGCAGTGAAACCGGGACAGGGCAGGACAATGAGCAGTTCTTC. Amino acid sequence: CASSETGTGQDNEQFF.